The source of this T cell receptor beta chain is a study of T cells after posttransplantation cyclophosphamide. This clone showed up just a few times. Antigen unknown. CDR1 is SEHNR and CDR2 is FQNEAQ in the germline V gene (reference sequence). After removal of 11 bases from V and 2 bases from J, the junction contained 6 bases not matched to a gene. The CDR3 has 14 residues. Busulfan-fludarabine conditioning, marrow transplant, and cyclophosphamide on days +3 and +4 were administered. Findings and caveats of the study: TRB clonality was highly associated with recipient CMV seropositivity and reactivation. Tissue-infiltrating T cells from skin or gut overlapped little with blood T cells.

Profiling relied on immunoSEQ multiplex PCR, and the TCRdb table lists in-frame clones only, not all of them. The data hold 15,000 to 20,000 clones, with 77% observed a single time. The V gene is TRBV7-9, the J gene TRBJ2-7, with 13 bases identical to TRBD2. The TCR originated in a female patient in her thirties or forties who received an allogeneic stem cell transplant from a related donor, was CMV-positive, and had no GVHD. Some of the T cells might come from the graft donor. The material was CD8+ T cells sorted from PBMCs, obtained 1,700 to 2,000 days after a stem cell transplant with posttransplant cyclophosphamide. The CDR3 sequence is CAGGLAGDPYEQYF. DNA of the CDR3: TGTGCCGGCGGACTAGCGGGGGATCCCTACGAGCAGTACTTC.